The clone carrying this T cell receptor (beta chain) registers medium-sized by frequency. Germline assignment: CDR1 MGHRA and CDR2 YSYEKL. The CDR3 spans 18 residues. The data originate from a study of CD8 T cells in cerebrospinal fluid in Alzheimer's disease. With the 10x single-cell sequencing reads reprocessed, TCRdb shows one record per CDR3 protein and no DNA. In all, the sample yields over a thousand distinct CDR3 sequences. This chain uses TRBV4-1 with TRBJ2-7; the TRBD2 assignment by TCRdb is unverifiable without DNA. The sequenced sample was cerebrospinal fluid. The sequence was obtained from a human donor with Parkinson's disease. CDR3 in amino acids: CASSRGSARDLSIYEQYF.